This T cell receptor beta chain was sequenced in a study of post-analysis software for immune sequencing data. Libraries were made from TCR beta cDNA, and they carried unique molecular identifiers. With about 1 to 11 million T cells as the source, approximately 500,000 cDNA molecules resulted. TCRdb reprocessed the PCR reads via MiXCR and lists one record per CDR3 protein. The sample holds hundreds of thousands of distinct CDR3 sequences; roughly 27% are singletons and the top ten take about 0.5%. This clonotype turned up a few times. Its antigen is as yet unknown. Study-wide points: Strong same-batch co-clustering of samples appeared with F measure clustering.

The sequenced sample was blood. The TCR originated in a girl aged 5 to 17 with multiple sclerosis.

The CDR3 spells CASRATGGANYGYTF. As DNA, the CDR3 is TGTGCCAGCAGAGCTACAGGGGGTGCTAACTATGGCTACACCTTC. J is TRBJ1-2 and V is TRBV6-5, with 8 positions matching TRBD1. Germline lookup yields CDR1 MNHEY and CDR2 SVGAGI. V was clipped by 6 bases and J by 0 bases; unmatched bases: 6. This CDR3 spans 15 amino acids.